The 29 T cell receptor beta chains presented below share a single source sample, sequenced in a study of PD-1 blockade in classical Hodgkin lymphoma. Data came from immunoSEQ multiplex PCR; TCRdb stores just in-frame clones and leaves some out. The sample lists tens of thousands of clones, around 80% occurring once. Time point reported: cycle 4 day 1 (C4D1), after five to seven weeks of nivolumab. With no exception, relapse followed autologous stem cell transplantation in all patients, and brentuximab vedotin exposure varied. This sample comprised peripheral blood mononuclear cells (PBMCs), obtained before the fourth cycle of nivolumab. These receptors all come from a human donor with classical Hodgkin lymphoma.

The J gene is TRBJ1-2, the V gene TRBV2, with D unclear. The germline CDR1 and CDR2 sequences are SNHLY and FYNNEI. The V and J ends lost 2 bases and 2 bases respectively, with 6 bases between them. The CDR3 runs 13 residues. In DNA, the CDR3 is TGTGCCAGCAGTGAAACGGGGAACTATGGCTACACCTTC. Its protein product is CASSETGNYGYTF.

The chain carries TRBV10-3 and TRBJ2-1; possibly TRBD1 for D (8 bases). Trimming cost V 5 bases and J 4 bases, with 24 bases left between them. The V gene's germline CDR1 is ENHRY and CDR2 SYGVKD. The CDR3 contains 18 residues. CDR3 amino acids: CAISPGTGQGGFYNEQFF. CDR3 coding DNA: TGTGCCATCAGTCCTGGGACAGGTCAGGGGGGGTTTTACAATGAGCAGTTCTTC.

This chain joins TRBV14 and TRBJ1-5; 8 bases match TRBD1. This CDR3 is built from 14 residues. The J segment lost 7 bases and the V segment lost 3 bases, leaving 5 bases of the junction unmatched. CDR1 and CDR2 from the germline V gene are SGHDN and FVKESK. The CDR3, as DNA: TGTGCCAGCAGCCAGACGACAGGGGACCAGCCCCAGCATTTT. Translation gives CASSQTTGDQPQHF.

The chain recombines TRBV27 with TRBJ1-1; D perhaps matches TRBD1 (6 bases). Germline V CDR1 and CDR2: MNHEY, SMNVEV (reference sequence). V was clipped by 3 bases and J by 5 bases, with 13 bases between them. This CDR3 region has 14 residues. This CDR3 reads CASSLNRESTEAFF. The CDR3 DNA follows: TGTGCCAGCAGTTTGAACAGGGAAAGTACTGAAGCTTTCTTT.

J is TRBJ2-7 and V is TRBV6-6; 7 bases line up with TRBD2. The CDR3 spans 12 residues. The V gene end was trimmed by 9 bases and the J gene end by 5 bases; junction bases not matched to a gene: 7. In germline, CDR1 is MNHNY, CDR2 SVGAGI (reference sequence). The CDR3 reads CASRTGRDEQYF. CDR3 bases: TGTGCCAGTAGGACGGGGAGGGACGAGCAGTACTTC.

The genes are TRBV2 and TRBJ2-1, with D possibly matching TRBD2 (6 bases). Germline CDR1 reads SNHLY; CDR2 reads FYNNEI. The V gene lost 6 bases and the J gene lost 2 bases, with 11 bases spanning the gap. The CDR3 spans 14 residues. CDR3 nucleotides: TGTGCCAGCAGACGACTAGAAACCTACAATGAGCAGTTCTTC. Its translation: CASRRLETYNEQFF. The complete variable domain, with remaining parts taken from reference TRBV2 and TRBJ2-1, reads EPEVTQTPSHQVTQMGQEVILRCVPISNHLYFYWYRQILGQKVEFLVSFYNNEISEKSEIFDDQFSVERPDGSNFTLKIRSTKLEDSAMYFCASRRLETYNEQFFGPGTRLTVL.

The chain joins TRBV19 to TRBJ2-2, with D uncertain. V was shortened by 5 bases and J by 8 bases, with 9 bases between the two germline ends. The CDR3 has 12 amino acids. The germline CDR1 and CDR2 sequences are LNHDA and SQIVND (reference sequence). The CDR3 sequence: CASSPFLGELFF. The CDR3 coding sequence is TGTGCCAGTAGTCCATTCTTGGGGGAGCTGTTTTTT.

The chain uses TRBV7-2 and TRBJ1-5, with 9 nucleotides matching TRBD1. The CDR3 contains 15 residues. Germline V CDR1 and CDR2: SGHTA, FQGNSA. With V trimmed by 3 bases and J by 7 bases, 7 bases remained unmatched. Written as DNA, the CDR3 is TGTGCCAGCAGCTTCACCGGACAGGGGCGCCAGCCCCAGCATTTT. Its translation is CASSFTGQGRQPQHF. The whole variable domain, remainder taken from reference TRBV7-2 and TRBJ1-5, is GAGVSQSPSNKVTEKGKDVELRCDPISGHTALYWYRQSLGQGLEFLIYFQGNSAPDKSGLPSDRFSAERTGGSVSTLTIQRTQQEDSAVYLCASSFTGQGRQPQHFGDGTRLSIL.

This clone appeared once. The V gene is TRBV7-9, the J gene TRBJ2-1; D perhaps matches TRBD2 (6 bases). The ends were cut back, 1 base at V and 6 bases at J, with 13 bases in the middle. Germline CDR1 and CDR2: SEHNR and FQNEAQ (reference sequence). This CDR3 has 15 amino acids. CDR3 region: CASSLVVSGRNEQFF. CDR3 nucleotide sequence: TGTGCCAGCAGCTTAGTGGTTAGCGGCCGCAATGAGCAGTTCTTC.

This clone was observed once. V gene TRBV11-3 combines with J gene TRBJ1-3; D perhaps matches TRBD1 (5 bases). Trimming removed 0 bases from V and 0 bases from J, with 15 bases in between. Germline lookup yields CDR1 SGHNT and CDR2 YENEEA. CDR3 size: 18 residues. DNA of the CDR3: TGTGCCAGCAGCTTAGATCTGGGGACCTTACCCTCTGGAAACACCATATATTTT. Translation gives CASSLDLGTLPSGNTIYF. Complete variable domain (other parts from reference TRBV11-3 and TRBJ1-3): EAGVVQSPRYKIIEKKQPVAFWCNPISGHNTLYWYLQNLGQGPELLIRYENEEAVDDSQLPKDRFSAERLKGVDSTLKIQPAELGDSAVYLCASSLDLGTLPSGNTIYFGEGSWLTVV.

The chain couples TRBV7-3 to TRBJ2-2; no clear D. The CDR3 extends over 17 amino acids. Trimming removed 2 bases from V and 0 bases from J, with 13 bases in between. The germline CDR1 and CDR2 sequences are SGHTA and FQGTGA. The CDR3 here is CASSLRPVRTNTGELFF. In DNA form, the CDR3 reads TGTGCCAGCAGCTTACGCCCAGTCAGGACGAACACCGGGGAGCTGTTTTTT.

For the CDR3, the DNA is TGTGCCAGCAGCGCCCAGACGGGGGGGTCAGATACGCAGTATTTT. As protein: CASSAQTGGSDTQYF. This chain joins TRBV4-2 and TRBJ2-3, with 8 bases aligning to TRBD2. Losses at the gene ends were 5 bases for V and 4 bases for J; bases not matched to a gene: 8. CDR1 and CDR2 from the germline V gene are LGHNA and YNFKEQ. The CDR3 is made up of 15 amino acids.

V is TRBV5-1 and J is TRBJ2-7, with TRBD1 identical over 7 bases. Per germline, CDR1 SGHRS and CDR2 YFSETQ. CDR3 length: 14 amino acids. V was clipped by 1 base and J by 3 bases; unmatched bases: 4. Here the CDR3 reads CASSLRGTDYEQYF. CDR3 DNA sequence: TGCGCCAGCAGCTTGAGGGGGACAGACTACGAGCAGTACTTC. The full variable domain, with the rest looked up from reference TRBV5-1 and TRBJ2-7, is KAGVTQTPRYLIKTRGQQVTLSCSPISGHRSVSWYQQTPGQGLQFLFEYFSETQRNKGNFPGRFSGRQFSNSRSEMNVSTLELGDSALYLCASSLRGTDYEQYFGPGTRLTVT.

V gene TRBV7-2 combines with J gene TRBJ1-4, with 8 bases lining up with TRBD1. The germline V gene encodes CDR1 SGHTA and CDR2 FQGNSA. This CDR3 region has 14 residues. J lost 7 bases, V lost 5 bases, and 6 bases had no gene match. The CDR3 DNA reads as TGTGCCAGCAGCCCTAGACAGGGGAGTGAAAAACTGTTTTTT. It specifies CASSPRQGSEKLFF.

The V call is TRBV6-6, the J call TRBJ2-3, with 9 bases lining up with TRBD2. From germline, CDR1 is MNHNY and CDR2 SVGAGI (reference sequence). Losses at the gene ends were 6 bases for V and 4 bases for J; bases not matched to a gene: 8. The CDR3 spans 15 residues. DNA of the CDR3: TGTGCCAGCAGCCTTGCGGGGGGGGCCCCAGATACGCAGTATTTT. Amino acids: CASSLAGGAPDTQYF.

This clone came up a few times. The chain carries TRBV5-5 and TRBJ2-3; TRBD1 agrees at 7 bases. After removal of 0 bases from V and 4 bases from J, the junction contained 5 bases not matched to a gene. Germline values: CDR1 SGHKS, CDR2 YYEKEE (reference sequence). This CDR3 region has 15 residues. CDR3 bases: TGTGCCAGCAGCTTGGTAGGGGGCCTGGCAGATACGCAGTATTTT. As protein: CASSLVGGLADTQYF.

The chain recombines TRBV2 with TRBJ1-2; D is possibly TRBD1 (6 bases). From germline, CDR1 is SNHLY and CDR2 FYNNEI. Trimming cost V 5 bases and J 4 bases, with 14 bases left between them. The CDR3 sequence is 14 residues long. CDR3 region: CASSQVEDSYGYTF. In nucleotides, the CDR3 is TGTGCCAGCAGTCAAGTCGAGGACAGCTATGGCTACACCTTC. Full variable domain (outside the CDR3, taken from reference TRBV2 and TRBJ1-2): EPEVTQTPSHQVTQMGQEVILRCVPISNHLYFYWYRQILGQKVEFLVSFYNNEISEKSEIFDDQFSVERPDGSNFTLKIRSTKLEDSAMYFCASSQVEDSYGYTFGSGTRLTVV.

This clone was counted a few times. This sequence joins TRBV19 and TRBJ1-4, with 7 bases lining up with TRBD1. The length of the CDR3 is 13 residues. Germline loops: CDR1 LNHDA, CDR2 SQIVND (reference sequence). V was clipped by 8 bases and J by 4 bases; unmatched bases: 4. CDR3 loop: CASRTGNNEKLFF. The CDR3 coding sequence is TGTGCCAGTCGGACAGGCAATAATGAAAAACTGTTTTTT.

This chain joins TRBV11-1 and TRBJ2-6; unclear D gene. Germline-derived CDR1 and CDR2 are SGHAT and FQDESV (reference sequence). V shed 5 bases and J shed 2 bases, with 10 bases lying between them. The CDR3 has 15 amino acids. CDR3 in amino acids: CASSARFTGANVLTF. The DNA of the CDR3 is TGTGCCAGCAGCGCCCGGTTCACTGGGGCCAACGTCCTGACTTTC.

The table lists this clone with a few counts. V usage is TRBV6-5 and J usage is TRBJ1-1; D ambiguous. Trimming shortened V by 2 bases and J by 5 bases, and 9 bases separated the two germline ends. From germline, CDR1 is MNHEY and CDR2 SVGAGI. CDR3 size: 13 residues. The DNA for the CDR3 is TGTGCCAGCAGTTACGGCGCGGGAACTGAAGCTTTCTTT. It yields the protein CASSYGAGTEAFF.

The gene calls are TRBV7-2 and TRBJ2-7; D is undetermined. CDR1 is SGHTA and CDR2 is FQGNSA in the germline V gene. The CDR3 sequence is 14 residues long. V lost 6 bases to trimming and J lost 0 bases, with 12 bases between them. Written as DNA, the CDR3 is TGTGCCAGCAGTCAGACCGGGCCCTCCTACGAGCAGTACTTC. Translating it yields CASSQTGPSYEQYF.

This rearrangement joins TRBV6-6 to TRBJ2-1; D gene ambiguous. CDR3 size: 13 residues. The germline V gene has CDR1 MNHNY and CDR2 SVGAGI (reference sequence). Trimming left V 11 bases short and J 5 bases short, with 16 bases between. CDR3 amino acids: CASRSGRDNEQFF. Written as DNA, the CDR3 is TGTGCCTCCCGATCAGGCAGAGACAATGAGCAGTTCTTC.

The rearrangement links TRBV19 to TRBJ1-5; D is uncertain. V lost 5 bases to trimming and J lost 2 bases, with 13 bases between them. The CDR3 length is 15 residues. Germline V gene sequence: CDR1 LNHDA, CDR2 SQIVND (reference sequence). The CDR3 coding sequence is TGTGCCAGTAGTGCGCTATCCTGGGGCAATCAGCCCCAGCATTTT. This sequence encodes CASSALSWGNQPQHF.

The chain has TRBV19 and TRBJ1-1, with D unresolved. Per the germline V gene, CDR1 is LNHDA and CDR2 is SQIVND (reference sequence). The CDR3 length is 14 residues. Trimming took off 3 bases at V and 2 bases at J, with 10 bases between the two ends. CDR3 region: CASSIGRINTEAFF. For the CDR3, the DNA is TGTGCCAGTAGTATCGGCAGAATAAACACTGAAGCTTTCTTT.

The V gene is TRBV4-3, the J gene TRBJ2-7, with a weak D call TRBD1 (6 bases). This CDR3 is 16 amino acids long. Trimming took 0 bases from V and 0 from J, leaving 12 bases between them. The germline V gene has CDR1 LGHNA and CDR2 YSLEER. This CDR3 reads CASSQELGQYSYEQYF. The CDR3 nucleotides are TGCGCCAGCAGCCAAGAACTAGGACAGTACTCCTACGAGCAGTACTTC.

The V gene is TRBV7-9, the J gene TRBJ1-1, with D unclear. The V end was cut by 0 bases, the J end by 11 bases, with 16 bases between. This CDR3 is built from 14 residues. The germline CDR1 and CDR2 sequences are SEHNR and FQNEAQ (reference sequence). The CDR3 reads CASSLAMNAVGAFF. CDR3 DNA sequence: TGTGCCAGCAGCTTAGCGATGAATGCTGTCGGTGCTTTCTTT. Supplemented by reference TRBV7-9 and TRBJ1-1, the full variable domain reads DTGVSQNPRHKITKRGQNVTFRCDPISEHNRLYWYRQTLGQGPEFLTYFQNEAQLEKSRLLSDRFSAERPKGSFSTLEIQRTEQGDSAMYLCASSLAMNAVGAFFGQGTRLTVV.

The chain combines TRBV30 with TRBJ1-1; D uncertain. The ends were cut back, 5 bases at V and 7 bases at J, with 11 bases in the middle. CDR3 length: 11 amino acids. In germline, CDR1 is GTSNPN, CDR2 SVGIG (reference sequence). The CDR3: CAWGERYEAFF. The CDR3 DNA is TGTGCCTGGGGCGAAAGGTATGAAGCTTTCTTT. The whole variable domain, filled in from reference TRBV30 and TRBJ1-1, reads SQTIHQWPATLVQPVGSPLSLECTVEGTSNPNLYWYRQAAGRGLQLLFYSVGIGQISSEVPQNLSASRPQDRQFILSSKKLLLSDSGFYLCAWGERYEAFFGQGTRLTVV.

In DNA form, the CDR3 reads TGTGCCAGCTCACCCGCGGACGAGCAGTTCTTC. Protein sequence: CASSPADEQFF. V usage is TRBV18 and J usage is TRBJ2-1; D is ambiguous. CDR1 and CDR2 (germline): KGHSH, LQKENI. V was clipped by 3 bases and J by 10 bases, with 7 bases between them. The CDR3 contains 11 residues.

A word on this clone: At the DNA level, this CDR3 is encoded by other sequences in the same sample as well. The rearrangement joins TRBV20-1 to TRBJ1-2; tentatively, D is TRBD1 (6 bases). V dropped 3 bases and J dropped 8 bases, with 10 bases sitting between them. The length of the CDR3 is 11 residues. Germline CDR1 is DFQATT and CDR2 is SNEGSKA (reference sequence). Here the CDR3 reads CSARLGGGYTF. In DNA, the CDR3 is TGCAGTGCTAGGTTGGGGGGCGGCTACACCTTC.